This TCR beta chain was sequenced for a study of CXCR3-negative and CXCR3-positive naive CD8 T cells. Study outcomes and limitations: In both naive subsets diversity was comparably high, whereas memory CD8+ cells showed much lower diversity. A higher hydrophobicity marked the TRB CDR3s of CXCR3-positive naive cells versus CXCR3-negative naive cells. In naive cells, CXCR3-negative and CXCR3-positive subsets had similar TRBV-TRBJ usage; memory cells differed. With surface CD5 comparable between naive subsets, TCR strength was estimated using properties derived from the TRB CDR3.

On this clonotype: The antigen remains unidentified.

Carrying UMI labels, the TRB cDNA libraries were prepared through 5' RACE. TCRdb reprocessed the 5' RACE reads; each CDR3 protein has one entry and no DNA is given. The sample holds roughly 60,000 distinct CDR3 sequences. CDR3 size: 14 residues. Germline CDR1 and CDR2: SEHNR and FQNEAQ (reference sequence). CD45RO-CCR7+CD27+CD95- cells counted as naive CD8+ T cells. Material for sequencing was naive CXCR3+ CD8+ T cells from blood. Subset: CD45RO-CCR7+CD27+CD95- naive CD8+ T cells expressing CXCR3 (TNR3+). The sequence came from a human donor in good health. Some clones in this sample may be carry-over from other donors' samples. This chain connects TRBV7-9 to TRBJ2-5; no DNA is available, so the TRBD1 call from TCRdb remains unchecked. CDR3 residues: CASSYRGREETQYF.